The 15 T cell receptor beta chains below all came from one sample that was sequenced in a study of T-cell reconstitution after alpha-beta-depleted transplantation in children. This sample's TCRbeta library carried unique molecular identifier barcodes. TCRdb analysed the PCR reads with MiXCR anew, one entry per CDR3 protein. The sample includes about 900,000 distinct CDR3 sequences, about 29% seen only once; the top ten take 28%. The sample in question was PBMCs, mostly from graft donor cells, obtained 360 days after TCRalphabeta/CD19-depleted stem cell transplant. Receptors originate from a boy younger than two who had a stem cell transplant for SCID, so the T cells may come from the graft donor.

This clonotype was found many times. This CDR3 reads CASSVDRLPTEAFF. The CDR3 nucleotides read TGTGCCAGCAGTGTTGACAGGTTGCCCACTGAAGCTTTCTTT. The chain couples TRBV6-1 to TRBJ1-1; D perhaps matches TRBD1 (6 bases). Germline loops: CDR1 MNHNS, CDR2 SASEGT. The CDR3 consists of 14 residues. The V and J ends lost 4 bases and 4 bases respectively, with 13 bases between them.

This clonotype has a handful of counts. The genes are TRBV20-1 and TRBJ1-1; the D is unclear. The CDR3 length is 14 residues. Trimming shortened V by 1 base and J by 1 base, and 10 bases separated the two germline ends. Germline V gene sequence: CDR1 DFQATT, CDR2 SNEGSKA (reference sequence). Written as DNA, the CDR3 is TGCAGTGCTAGAGGTACCACCCCGAACACTGAAGCTTTCTTT. Residues: CSARGTTPNTEAFF.

The V gene is TRBV12-3 or TRBV12-4, the J gene TRBJ1-2; D might be TRBD1 (5 bases). This CDR3 region has 14 residues. Between the trimmed V and J ends, which lost 5 bases and 5 bases, there was a span of 15 bases. CDR3 nucleotide sequence: TGTGCCAGCAGTCCCGACAGAAGGGAATATGGCTACACCTTC. It translates to CASSPDRREYGYTF.

V gene TRBV20-1 combines with J gene TRBJ1-2; a possible D gene is TRBD1 (6 bases). V dropped 5 bases and J dropped 5 bases, with 12 bases sitting between them. The CDR3 is 12 amino acids. From germline, CDR1 is DFQATT and CDR2 SNEGSKA (reference sequence). This CDR3 reads CSAPGTPYGYTF. In nucleotides, the CDR3 is TGCAGTGCTCCCGGGACACCATATGGCTACACCTTC.

V is TRBV9 and J is TRBJ2-1; 7 nucleotides match TRBD1. CDR1 is SGDLS, CDR2 YYNGEE, per germline. J lost 3 bases, V lost 3 bases, and 12 bases had no gene match. The CDR3 consists of 17 residues. DNA of the CDR3: TGTGCCAGCAGCGCGATTACGGGACAGACTCGCTACAATGAGCAGTTCTTC. Translating it yields CASSAITGQTRYNEQFF. The entire variable domain, with the rest obtained from reference TRBV9 and TRBJ2-1, is as follows: DSGVTQTPKHLITATGQRVTLRCSPRSGDLSVYWYQQSLDQGLQFLIQYYNGEERAKGNILERFSAQQFPDLHSELNLSSLELGDSALYFCASSAITGQTRYNEQFFGPGTRLTVL.

V gene TRBV5-1 combines with J gene TRBJ2-7; D is possibly TRBD1 or TRBD2 (5 bases each). This CDR3 has 15 residues. Germline values: CDR1 SGHRS, CDR2 YFSETQ. The V and J ends lost 1 base and 0 bases respectively, with 11 bases between them. The CDR3, as DNA: TGCGCCAGCAGCTTGTGGGACGGACTCTCCTACGAGCAGTACTTC. Its protein product is CASSLWDGLSYEQYF. The entire variable domain, with the rest obtained from reference TRBV5-1 and TRBJ2-7, is as follows: KAGVTQTPRYLIKTRGQQVTLSCSPISGHRSVSWYQQTPGQGLQFLFEYFSETQRNKGNFPGRFSGRQFSNSRSEMNVSTLELGDSALYLCASSLWDGLSYEQYFGPGTRLTVT.

This clonotype was seen more than once but under ten times. A much larger clone is a single base away; this may be a read error. The gene calls are TRBV9 and TRBJ2-1; tentative D call: TRBD1 (5 bases). Germline CDR1 reads SGDLS; CDR2 reads YYNGEE. There are 15 residues in the CDR3. V was cut by 3 bases and J by 0 bases, with 10 bases left in between. CDR3 sequence: CASSAQDYSYNEQFF. Here the CDR3 DNA reads TGTGCCAGCAGCGCACAGGATTACTCCTACAATGAGCAGTTCTTC.

This rearrangement joins TRBV2 to TRBJ2-1, with 9 bases identical to TRBD2. Germline lookup yields CDR1 SNHLY and CDR2 FYNNEI. The CDR3 has 14 residues. With 8 bases clipped from V and 6 bases from J, the junction kept 8 bases outside the gene matches. CDR3 sequence: CASVYLAGVNEQFF. CDR3 coding DNA: TGTGCCAGCGTCTATTTAGCGGGGGTCAATGAGCAGTTCTTC.

The chain employs TRBV10-3 and TRBJ1-1; D may be TRBD1 (6 bases). With 6 bases removed from V and 5 bases from J, the gap between germline ends came to 16 bases. Germline values: CDR1 ENHRY, CDR2 SYGVKD. This CDR3 region has 14 residues. The CDR3: CAISGGGRSTEAFF. The CDR3 bases are TGTGCCATCAGCGGAGGGGGTAGGAGTACTGAAGCTTTCTTT.

The chain carries TRBV12-3 or TRBV12-4 and TRBJ2-1; 8 bases are shared with TRBD2. The V segment lost 6 bases and the J segment 2 bases; nucleotides outside the gene matches: 6. The CDR3 extends over 15 amino acids. CDR3 in amino acids: CASSGPGLAYNEQFF. In nucleotides, the CDR3 is TGTGCCAGCAGCGGGCCGGGACTAGCCTACAATGAGCAGTTCTTC.

The genes are TRBV5-1 and TRBJ1-5; tentative D call: TRBD1 (5 bases). Germline V CDR1 and CDR2: SGHRS, YFSETQ. This CDR3 is built from 14 residues. V shed 4 bases and J shed 5 bases, with 13 bases lying between them. CDR3 in DNA: TGCGCCAGCAGCCGCGGGGTAGGGGATCAGCCCCAGCATTTT. Protein product: CASSRGVGDQPQHF.

The rearrangement joins TRBV7-2 to TRBJ2-7, with D perhaps TRBD2 (7 bases). The CDR3 spans 15 residues. V dropped 1 base and J dropped 3 bases, with 13 bases sitting between them. Germline assignment: CDR1 SGHTA and CDR2 FQGNSA. This CDR3 reads CASSLGGGLDYEQYF. DNA for the CDR3: TGTGCCAGCAGCTTAGGGGGGGGGCTTGACTACGAGCAGTACTTC.

This clonotype was seen just once. The chain joins TRBV5-1 to TRBJ1-2; D not resolved. V lost 5 bases and J lost 3, with 11 bases in between. The CDR3 contains 13 residues. Germline-derived CDR1 and CDR2 are SGHRS and YFSETQ. The CDR3, as DNA: TGCGCCAGCAGGTGGTTGGAGGACTATGGCTACACCTTC. Translation gives CASRWLEDYGYTF.

This clonotype was detected a few times. This rearrangement joins TRBV14 to TRBJ2-7; D gene uncertain. CDR3 length: 12 residues. Germline assignment: CDR1 SGHDN and CDR2 FVKESK. V lost 4 bases, J lost 5 bases, and 9 bases lay in between. CDR3 nucleotides: TGTGCCAGCAGCCCCCATGGGAACGAGCAGTACTTC. This translates into CASSPHGNEQYF. Full variable domain (missing parts from reference TRBV14 and TRBJ2-7): EAGVTQFPSHSVIEKGQTVTLRCDPISGHDNLYWYRRVMGKEIKFLLHFVKESKQDESGMPNNRFLAERTGGTYSTLKVQPAELEDSGVYFCASSPHGNEQYFGPGTRLTVT.

CDR3 bases: TGTGCCAGCAGGAGGGAGGGGGAGACCCAGTACTTC. Its translation is CASRREGETQYF. The chain employs TRBV6-6 and TRBJ2-5; 7 nucleotides match TRBD2. The length of the CDR3 is 12 residues. With 6 bases clipped from V and 5 bases from J, the junction kept 3 bases outside the gene matches. CDR1 MNHNY and CDR2 SVGAGI come from the germline V gene (reference sequence).